This T cell receptor beta chain was captured in a study of shared clonotypes between healthy human individuals. Findings of the study overall: There were few donors, and this limited the genetic and exposure-history diversity represented. The sampled material consisted only of blood, and tissue repertoires are likely to differ.

This clone was detected a few times. The antigen remains unidentified. At deep level, the assay was performed. TCRdb's copy holds only in-frame clones and misses some; the assay was immunoSEQ multiplex PCR. The data contain some 2.1 million clones, about 95% of them singletons. This CDR3 is built from 16 residues. V lost 4 bases and J 2 bases, leaving 19 bases between the germline ends. The germline gives CDR1 SGHKS, CDR2 YYEKEE (reference sequence). The chain couples TRBV5-5 to TRBJ2-7, with D possibly being TRBD1 (6 bases). Input material: naive CD4+ T cells sorted from blood. Regarding subset: CD45RA+ positively selected. The sequence was collected from a man younger than 35 in good health. CDR3 loop: CASSALSGTTAYEQYF. CDR3 coding DNA: TGTGCCAGCAGCGCCCTCTCGGGGACAACCGCCTACGAGCAGTACTTC.